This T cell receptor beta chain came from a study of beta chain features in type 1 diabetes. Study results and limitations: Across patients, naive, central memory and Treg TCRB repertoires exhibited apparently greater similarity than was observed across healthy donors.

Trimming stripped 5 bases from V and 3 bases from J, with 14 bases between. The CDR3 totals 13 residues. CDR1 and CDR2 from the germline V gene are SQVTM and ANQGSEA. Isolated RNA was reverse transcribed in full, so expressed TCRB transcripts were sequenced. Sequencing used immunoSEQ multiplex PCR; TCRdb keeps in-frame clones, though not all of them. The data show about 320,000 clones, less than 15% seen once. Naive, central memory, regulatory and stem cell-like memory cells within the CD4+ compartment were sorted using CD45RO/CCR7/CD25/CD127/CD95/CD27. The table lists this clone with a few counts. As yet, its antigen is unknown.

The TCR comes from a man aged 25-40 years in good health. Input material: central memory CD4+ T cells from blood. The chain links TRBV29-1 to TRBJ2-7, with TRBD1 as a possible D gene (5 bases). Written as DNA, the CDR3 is TGCAGCGTTCGCAGGGATCTTGGCTACGAGCAGTACTTC. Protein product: CSVRRDLGYEQYF.